The following is a T cell receptor beta chain sequence with its context. The data were taken from a study of blood T cell repertoires in COVID-19. The wider study: COVID-19 samples collected from the United States, Italy and Spain covered acute and convalescent phases. PBMCs, B-cell-depleted T cells, or T cells were the source of the cDNA or gDNA that made up the material.

The CDR3 is 13 amino acids. Trimming left V 3 bases short and J 0 bases short, with 5 bases between. Germline V lookup: CDR1 WNHNN, CDR2 SYGVQD (reference sequence). Data came from immunoSEQ multiplex PCR; TCRdb stores just in-frame clones and leaves some out. The data hold 150,000 to 180,000 clones, with roughly 80% observed a single time. The sequence came from a woman aged 55-69 years with acute or convalescent COVID-19. The chain recombines TRBV10-1 with TRBJ1-1; D gene ambiguous. The sample comprised peripheral blood. CDR3 DNA sequence: TGCGCCAGCAGTGATCAGGTGAACACTGAAGCTTTCTTT. This codes for CASSDQVNTEAFF.